The rows below give T cell receptor beta chains drawn from one sample of a study of blood T cell repertoires in COVID-19. The data were produced by immunoSEQ multiplex PCR, yet TCRdb's version contains in-frame clones alone and is incomplete. The table shows a few hundred thousand clones, with approximately 80% occurring only once. The specimen sequenced was peripheral blood. These receptors were collected from a woman aged 18-35 years with acute or convalescent COVID-19. The CDR3 runs from the conserved cysteine through the conserved F or W. The D gene is left open where the match is weak. Clone size, where shown, is once, few, many, or a class for clones that have expanded.

cdr3_aa | cdr3_nt | clone_size | d_call | j_call | v_call
CASSPLGTGAADTQYF | TGTGCCAGCTCACCACTGGGGACAGGGGCCGCAGATACGCAGTATTTT | - | TRBD1 | TRBJ2-3 | TRBV18
CASSSQGEGYTF | TGTGCCAGCAGTTCCCAGGGGGAGGGCTACACCTTC | - | TRBD1 | TRBJ1-2 | TRBV28
CASSGPGQAFRPYGYTF | TGTGCCAGCAGTGGCCCGGGACAGGCGTTTCGCCCTTATGGCTACACCTTC | - | TRBD1 | TRBJ1-2 | TRBV6-2/TRBV6-3
CASSQAPGTRGPLYNEQFF | TGCGCCAGCAGCCAAGCGCCCGGGACTAGGGGTCCGCTTTACAATGAGCAGTTCTTC | - | TRBD2 | TRBJ2-1 | TRBV4-3
CASSFAGPNYGYTF | TGCGCCAGCAGCTTCGCAGGGCCCAACTATGGCTACACCTTC | - | - | TRBJ1-2 | TRBV5-1
CAWSRSYEQYF | TGTGCCTGGAGTCGGAGCTACGAGCAGTACTTC | - | - | TRBJ2-7 | TRBV30
CASSSGTSTDTQYF | TGTGCCAGCAGCTCCGGGACTAGCACAGATACGCAGTATTTT | once | - | TRBJ2-3 | TRBV11-1
CASSPSVRVEAFF | TGTGCCAGCAGTCCCTCCGTACGGGTTGAAGCTTTCTTT | - | - | TRBJ1-1 | TRBV28
CASSQGSRDYGYTF | TGCGCCAGCAGCCAAGGGTCCCGAGACTATGGCTACACCTTC | - | - | TRBJ1-2 | TRBV4-3
CASSLAPGVSYGYTF | TGTGCCAGCAGCTTAGCCCCGGGTGTGAGCTATGGCTACACCTTC | - | - | TRBJ1-2 | TRBV7-6
CASSLWTGGQPQHF | TGTGCCAGCAGTTTATGGACAGGGGGACAGCCCCAGCATTTT | - | TRBD1 | TRBJ1-5 | TRBV28
CASSPGWTQPDNEQFF | TGTGCCAGCTCACCAGGCTGGACTCAACCCGACAATGAGCAGTTCTTC | - | - | TRBJ2-1 | TRBV18
CASSLIGTSKGTQYF | TGTGCCAGCAGCCTCATTGGGACTAGCAAGGGTACGCAGTATTTT | - | TRBD2 | TRBJ2-3 | TRBV14
CASSLGQGDQPQHF | TGTGCCAGCAGCTTGGGACAGGGGGATCAGCCCCAGCATTTT | few | TRBD1 | TRBJ1-5 | TRBV5-5
CASSLTGTAYGYTF | TGTGCCAGCAGCTTGACCGGGACAGCCTATGGCTACACCTTC | - | TRBD1 | TRBJ1-2 | TRBV5-8
CAWSVTGIYEQYF | TGTGCCTGGAGTGTAACGGGTATCTACGAGCAGTACTTC | - | - | TRBJ2-7 | TRBV30
CASSQSGTGRGNTIYF | TGCGCCAGCAGTCAATCGGGGACAGGGCGTGGAAACACCATATATTTT | - | TRBD1 | TRBJ1-3 | TRBV23-1
CASSHMTGPRSTDTQYF | TGTGCCAGCAGCCACATGACAGGCCCACGGAGCACAGATACGCAGTATTTT | - | - | TRBJ2-3 | TRBV3-1/TRBV3-2
CASSLKGGMIPSTDTQYF | TGTGCCAGCAGCTTAAAAGGCGGGATGATCCCTAGCACAGATACGCAGTATTTT | - | - | TRBJ2-3 | TRBV7-3
CASSWGTGLTDTQYF | TGTGCCAGCAGCTGGGGGACAGGGTTAACAGATACGCAGTATTTT | once | TRBD1 | TRBJ2-3 | TRBV7-2
CAISEGGTSGSEQYF | TGTGCCATCAGCGAGGGGGGGACTAGCGGGTCCGAGCAGTACTTC | - | TRBD2 | TRBJ2-7 | TRBV10-3
CATSRKEQPSQFF | TGTGCCACCAGCAGAAAAGAACAACCATCACAGTTCTTC | once | - | TRBJ2-1 | TRBV15
CASSPSYWTSGGVDTQYF | TGTGCCAGCAGCCCGAGCTACTGGACTAGCGGGGGCGTGGATACGCAGTATTTT | - | TRBD2 | TRBJ2-3 | TRBV5-4
CASSSQGDTEAFF | TGTGCCAGCAGCTCACAGGGAGACACTGAAGCTTTCTTT | - | - | TRBJ1-1 | TRBV7-3
CASSISQGSYEQYF | TGTGCCAGTAGTATCTCGCAGGGCTCCTACGAGCAGTACTTC | - | - | TRBJ2-7 | TRBV19
CASSPRGTSAQETQYF | TGTGCCAGCAGCCCCAGGGGGACTAGCGCCCAAGAGACCCAGTACTTC | - | TRBD2 | TRBJ2-5 | TRBV7-9
CASSHGTESYEQYF | TGCGCCAGCAGCCACGGGACAGAATCCTACGAGCAGTACTTC | once | TRBD1 | TRBJ2-7 | TRBV4-1
CASSSYGQGRNEQFF | TGTGCCAGCAGCAGCTACGGACAGGGAAGGAATGAGCAGTTCTTC | - | - | TRBJ2-1 | TRBV21-1
CASSKVSLAGGSLSSYNEQFF | TGTGCCAGCAGCAAAGTTTCCCTAGCGGGAGGGTCCCTGAGCTCCTACAATGAGCAGTTCTTC | - | - | TRBJ2-1 | TRBV21-1
CASISGRTDTQYF | TGTGCCAGCATTAGCGGGAGGACAGATACGCAGTATTTT | - | TRBD2 | TRBJ2-3 | TRBV6-5
CASSLVRGDTQYF | TGTGCCAGCAGCTTAGTTCGCGGGGATACGCAGTATTTT | - | - | TRBJ2-3 | TRBV11-2
CASSTGQNYNSPLHF | TGTGCCAGCAGCACTGGACAGAACTATAATTCACCCCTCCACTTT | - | - | TRBJ1-6 | TRBV5-6
CATSRGTGDYYEQYF | TGTGCCACCAGCAGAGGGACGGGAGACTACTACGAGCAGTACTTC | - | - | TRBJ2-7 | TRBV15
CSANKEGTQYF | TGCAGTGCCAACAAAGAGGGTACGCAGTATTTT | - | - | TRBJ2-3 | TRBV20-1
CASSITSGRASYNEQFF | TGTGCCAGTAGTATTACTAGCGGGAGGGCTTCCTACAATGAGCAGTTCTTC | once | TRBD2 | TRBJ2-1 | TRBV19
CASSKWGQGRTDTQYF | TGTGCCAGTAGTAAATGGGGACAGGGGCGCACAGATACGCAGTATTTT | - | TRBD1 | TRBJ2-3 | TRBV19
CASSSTSGSYGELFF | TGTGCCAGCAGCTCGACTAGCGGGAGTTACGGGGAGCTGTTTTTT | few | TRBD2 | TRBJ2-2 | TRBV7-2
CAISESGAGAAYEQYF | TGTGCCATCAGTGAGTCCGGGGCGGGGGCAGCTTACGAGCAGTACTTC | - | - | TRBJ2-7 | TRBV10-3
CASSLLSVRRNPSGEKLFF | TGTGCCAGCAGTTTATTATCTGTTCGTAGGAATCCCAGCGGTGAAAAACTGTTTTTT | - | - | TRBJ1-4 | TRBV28
CASRGDTNYEQYF | TGTGCCAGTAGGGGAGACACCAACTACGAGCAGTACTTC | - | - | TRBJ2-7 | TRBV19
CASSSTGQGRPEAFF | TGTGCCAGCAGCTCCACGGGACAGGGAAGGCCTGAAGCTTTCTTT | - | TRBD1 | TRBJ1-1 | TRBV7-9
CASSTARGTGELFF | TGTGCCAGCAGCACGGCCAGGGGCACCGGGGAGCTGTTTTTT | - | - | TRBJ2-2 | TRBV7-2
CASGQGGEKLFF | TGCGCCAGCGGACAGGGTGGGGAAAAACTGTTTTTT | once | TRBD1 | TRBJ1-4 | TRBV10-2
CASSLVMASYEQYF | TGTGCCAGCAGCTTAGTTATGGCCTCCTACGAGCAGTACTTC | - | - | TRBJ2-7 | TRBV11-2
CASSRGNTEAFF | TGTGCCAGCAGCCGAGGGAACACTGAAGCTTTCTTT | - | - | TRBJ1-1 | TRBV3-1/TRBV3-2
CASSQASGNKETQYF | TGTGCCAGCAGCCAGGCTAGCGGGAATAAAGAGACCCAGTACTTC | once | TRBD2 | TRBJ2-5 | TRBV11-2
CASSSGGHGYTF | TGCGCCAGCAGCTCCGGGGGACATGGCTACACCTTC | once | - | TRBJ1-2 | TRBV5-1
CASSLLESGTYTDTQYF | TGTGCCAGCAGTTTATTGGAAAGCGGGACCTACACAGATACGCAGTATTTT | - | TRBD2 | TRBJ2-3 | TRBV28
CASSLGLGTSVSTDTQYF | TGTGCCAGCAGCTTGGGTCTCGGGACTAGCGTCAGCACAGATACGCAGTATTTT | once | TRBD2 | TRBJ2-3 | TRBV5-4
CASSFESSGTDTQYF | TGTGCCAGCAGCTTCGAATCTAGCGGCACAGATACGCAGTATTTT | - | - | TRBJ2-3 | TRBV28
CASSVSGTQYIPDTDTQYF | TGTGCCAGCAGCGTCTCCGGGACACAGTATATCCCCGACACAGATACGCAGTATTTT | - | - | TRBJ2-3 | TRBV9